This T cell receptor beta chain stems from a study of blood T cell repertoires in COVID-19. Trimming removed 1 base from V and 1 base from J; junction bases left unmatched: 17. In germline, CDR1 is SGHDN, CDR2 FVKESK. The CDR3 totals 21 residues. Sequencing was performed with immunoSEQ multiplex PCR; in TCRdb, only in-frame clones are kept and a portion is missing. This table holds approximately 210,000 clones, 94% found once. The sample consisted of peripheral blood. The chain combines TRBV14 with TRBJ2-3; 10 nucleotides agree with TRBD2. This TCR was recovered from a man younger than 40 with COVID-19, enrolled during active disease. CDR3 loop: CASSQGIRGVAGGPRTDTQYF. The CDR3 DNA is TGTGCCAGCAGCCAAGGCATCCGGGGAGTAGCGGGGGGCCCCCGCACAGATACGCAGTATTTT.